A single sample is the source of the 16 T cell receptor beta chains below, sequenced in a study of OX40 agonist ivuxolimab in advanced cancers. TCRdb's table, derived via immunoSEQ multiplex PCR, lists solely in-frame clones and lacks some. The data show over 50,000 clones, approximately 86% seen once. The sample consisted of CD4+ or CD8+ T cells sorted from blood, taken in a trial of the OX40 agonist ivuxolimab. Source of these receptors: an adult with an advanced solid tumor such as melanoma, head and neck, liver or kidney cancer.

Only one count was recorded for this clone. The J gene is TRBJ1-2, the V gene TRBV6-5; no definite D call. Germline CDR1 MNHEY, CDR2 SVGAGI. The V gene lost 0 bases and the J gene lost 0 bases, with 11 bases spanning the gap. This CDR3 has 16 residues. The CDR3 DNA sequence: TGTGCCAGCAGTTACTCCCACCGTACGGCTAACTATGGCTACACCTTC. Translation: CASSYSHRTANYGYTF.

This chain uses TRBV6-5 with TRBJ1-5; D not certain. The CDR3 is 13 amino acids. Trimming left V 2 bases short and J 4 bases short, with 6 bases between. Germline V lookup: CDR1 MNHEY, CDR2 SVGAGI. The CDR3 loop is CASSYQANQPQHF. The CDR3, as DNA: TGTGCCAGCAGTTACCAGGCGAATCAGCCCCAGCATTTT.

The chain combines TRBV28 with TRBJ1-2; D is ambiguous. Germline CDR1 reads MDHEN; CDR2 reads SYDVKM. The CDR3 length is 12 residues. Written as DNA, the CDR3 is TGTGCGGCGGGGTCCCCCGCCTATGGCTACACCTTC. It yields the protein CAAGSPAYGYTF.

This clone turned up a few times. This chain connects TRBV7-9 to TRBJ1-1; 8 bases match TRBD1. Unmatched junction bases numbered 1, after V lost 3 bases and J lost 7 bases. Per the germline V gene, CDR1 is SEHNR and CDR2 is FQNEAQ (reference sequence). The CDR3 contains 12 residues. DNA of the CDR3: TGTGCCAGCAGCTTCGGACAGGGTGAAGCTTTCTTT. Amino acid sequence: CASSFGQGEAFF.

The chain recombines TRBV6-5 with TRBJ2-7, with 7 positions matching TRBD1. There are 14 residues in the CDR3. The ends lost 2 bases at V and 3 bases at J; junction bases unmatched: 4. From germline, CDR1 is MNHEY and CDR2 SVGAGI. This CDR3 is CASSYTRDSYEQYF. CDR3 coding DNA: TGTGCCAGCAGTTACACCCGGGACAGCTACGAGCAGTACTTC.

The chain links TRBV6-5 to TRBJ1-1; no definite D call. Germline CDR1 MNHEY, CDR2 SVGAGI. CDR3 length: 14 residues. Between the trimmed V and J ends, which lost 7 bases and 5 bases, there was a span of 17 bases. CDR3 sequence (DNA): TGTGCCAGCACCTTGGGCCCCTTGGGGACTGAAGCTTTCTTT. Protein sequence: CASTLGPLGTEAFF.

This chain joins TRBV2 and TRBJ1-5; the D is unclear. This CDR3 is built from 14 residues. Trimming removed 4 bases at V and 0 bases at J, with 7 bases between. CDR1 SNHLY and CDR2 FYNNEI come from the germline V gene. CDR3 sequence: CASSAFDSNQPQHF. As DNA, the CDR3 is TGTGCCAGCAGTGCGTTCGATAGCAATCAGCCCCAGCATTTT.

This rearrangement joins TRBV6-5 to TRBJ1-5; tentatively, D is TRBD1 (5 bases). Trimming cost V 5 bases and J 2 bases, with 13 bases left between them. The CDR3 length is 15 residues. Germline assignment: CDR1 MNHEY and CDR2 SVGAGI. CDR3 nucleotides: TGTGCCAGCAGTCACCAAGGGGAGGGCAATCAGCCCCAGCATTTT. Protein: CASSHQGEGNQPQHF.

The chain employs TRBV7-2 and TRBJ2-1; TRBD1 or TRBD2 may be the D gene (5 bases each). Trimming took 0 bases from V and 5 from J, leaving 17 bases between them. The CDR3 covers 17 residues. Per germline, CDR1 SGHTA and CDR2 FQGNSA. CDR3 in amino acids: CASSLALKGTDHNEQFF. The CDR3 DNA reads as TGTGCCAGCAGCTTAGCTCTCAAGGGGACGGATCACAATGAGCAGTTCTTC.

V gene TRBV11-3 combines with J gene TRBJ2-2; D gene ambiguous. Trimming removed 8 bases from V and 7 bases from J, with 8 bases in between. Germline V gene lookup returns CDR1 SGHNT and CDR2 YENEEA. This CDR3 comprises 11 residues. The CDR3 sequence is CASEKGGELFF. In nucleotides, the CDR3 is TGTGCCAGCGAGAAGGGCGGGGAGCTGTTTTTT.

J is TRBJ2-1 and V is TRBV27, with 7 bases fitting TRBD1. Per germline, CDR1 MNHEY and CDR2 SMNVEV (reference sequence). The V and J ends lost 8 bases and 5 bases, in that order; junction bases with no gene match: 0. This CDR3 region has 11 residues. The CDR3 sequence: CASGTDNEQFF. For the CDR3, the DNA is TGTGCCAGCGGGACAGACAATGAGCAGTTCTTC.

The genes are TRBV10-2 and TRBJ2-7; 7 bases agree with TRBD1. Germline V gene lookup returns CDR1 WSHSY and CDR2 SAAADI. The trim removed 4 bases at V and 5 bases at J, leaving 5 bases unmatched. The CDR3 is 13 residues long. Written as DNA, the CDR3 is TGCGCCAGCAGTGGAGGGGGCAGAGACGAGCAGTACTTC. It codes for CASSGGGRDEQYF.

The rearrangement joins TRBV7-9 to TRBJ1-2; D gene unclear. The V gene's germline CDR1 is SEHNR and CDR2 FQNEAQ (reference sequence). V was shortened by 5 bases and J by 8 bases, with 15 bases between the two germline ends. The CDR3 is 13 residues long. Written as DNA, the CDR3 is TGTGCCAGCAGCCGACCAACTGTCCCAGGCTACACCTTC. The encoded protein is CASSRPTVPGYTF. The full variable domain, with the rest looked up from reference TRBV7-9 and TRBJ1-2, is DTGVSQNPRHKITKRGQNVTFRCDPISEHNRLYWYRQTLGQGPEFLTYFQNEAQLEKSRLLSDRFSAERPKGSFSTLEIQRTEQGDSAMYLCASSRPTVPGYTFGSGTRLTVV.

In regard to this clone: Within the sample, other DNA sequences also encode this same CDR3. The V call is TRBV5-1, the J call TRBJ1-2; no definite D call. The CDR3 is made up of 12 amino acids. Germline loops: CDR1 SGHRS, CDR2 YFSETQ. V gave up 2 bases and J gave up 6 bases, with 8 bases separating them. In DNA, the CDR3 is TGCGCCAGCAGCTTCAACGGGAATGGCTACACCTTC. Protein product: CASSFNGNGYTF.

The V and J genes are TRBV19 and TRBJ1-6; 9 bases fit TRBD1. Unmatched junction bases numbered 11, after V lost 0 bases and J lost 14 bases. CDR3 length equals 16 residues. CDR1 and CDR2 (germline): LNHDA, SQIVND (reference sequence). The CDR3 sequence: CASSIDWDRERFTLHF. CDR3 nucleotides: TGTGCCAGTAGTATAGACTGGGACAGGGAACGATTCACCCTCCACTTT.

The chain combines TRBV7-2 with TRBJ2-1; tentatively, D is TRBD2 (5 bases). CDR1 and CDR2 (germline): SGHTA, FQGNSA. The CDR3 totals 17 residues. V was shortened by 7 bases and J by 0 bases, with 19 bases between the two germline ends. The CDR3 DNA sequence: TGTGCCAGCACCAATGGGCTAGCCCTCTACTCCTACAATGAGCAGTTCTTC. Translating gives CASTNGLALYSYNEQFF. The entire variable domain, with the rest obtained from reference TRBV7-2 and TRBJ2-1, is as follows: GAGVSQSPSNKVTEKGKDVELRCDPISGHTALYWYRQSLGQGLEFLIYFQGNSAPDKSGLPSDRFSAERTGGSVSTLTIQRTQQEDSAVYLCASTNGLALYSYNEQFFGPGTRLTVL.